The TCR beta chain described here comes from a study of Ad26.COV2.S vaccination and SARS-CoV-2 variants (dated by TCRdb to the early 2020s). Regarding the study in general: Donors in the vaccine arm were drawn from COV1001, a multicentre, randomized, double-blind, placebo-controlled phase I-IIa trial testing Ad26.COV2.S in healthy adults. Ad26.COV2.S was administered intramuscularly at a dose of 5x10^10 or 1x10^11 viral particles, either as one shot or as two shots given 56 days apart. TCRbeta repertoire sequencing was used to assess the specificity and breadth of SARS-CoV-2-reactive T cell receptors after Ad26.COV2.S vaccination. The TCR-sequenced set comprised about 32 samples: around 20 Ad26.COV2.S vaccine recipients, 5 placebo recipients and 8 SARS-CoV-2 convalescent individuals. Trial participants were randomized into five groups of five, in which low-dose or high-dose Ad26.COV2.S was given once or twice, or placebo was given on both occasions. Throughout the experiments and outcome assessment, investigators stayed blinded to trial group allocation.

TCRbeta CDR3 regions were sequenced with the immunoSEQ Assay. After extraction, genomic DNA underwent amplification by bias-controlled multiplex PCR, followed by high-throughput sequencing. The authors' pipeline ran thus. To quantify the absolute abundance of each unique TCRbeta CDR3 region, sequences were collapsed and filtered. T cell fraction was estimated by normalization of TCRbeta template counts to usable DNA, with usable DNA being measured through amplification of reference genes present in all nucleated cells. Repertoire TCRs were annotated as SARS-CoV-2-specific when V gene, CDR3 amino acid sequence and J gene were exactly matched to a known reactive TCR set. The reference SARS-CoV-2 TCR set was derived from MIRA and filtered for enrichment in COVID-19-positive ImmuneCODE repertoires, a step that removed public or cross-reactive TCRs. Based on the MIRA antigens, annotated TCRs were further analysed at the level of specific ORF or position within ORF. Breadth was defined as annotated unique rearrangements over total unique productive rearrangements; depth was the summed frequency of those rearrangements. Two-sided Wilcoxon rank-sum tests were used to compare TCR breadth between groups. Held by TCRdb, this immuneACCESS table contains in-frame sequences only and omits some clones. Under half of the omission traces to an unresolved V gene where checked; the cause of the rest is unknown. That table gives V, J and clone size, and the DNA gave D and trimming. The sample includes about 680,000 clones, with around 92% observed a single time. The top ten constitute approximately 1.5% of the sample.

The sample's treatment or condition, from its label and the paper: some 20 received Ad26.COV2.S at low or high dose, single or two shots; 5 received placebo; per-sample allocation not given. For vaccine and placebo recipients, the sequenced repertoires came from samples collected on day 63 after the first injection. Between 29 July and 7 August 2020, Cohort 1b enrolled some 25 adults aged 18-55 years at one site in Boston, USA. As a vaccine, Ad26.COV2.S was a replication-incompetent adenovirus type 26 vector that expressed a prefusion-stabilized SARS-CoV-2 spike protein derived from the original Wuhan strain. Overall study outcomes, separate from this receptor: The study was not powered for comparison of responses between vaccine doses or regimens. Comparable non-spike TCR breadth was observed between vaccine and placebo recipients, consistent with only spike being contained in the vaccine. After vaccination, substantial breadth of spike-specific CD8+ and CD4+ T cell responses was reported. Compared with placebo recipients, Ad26.COV2.S recipients showed higher spike-specific TCR breadth (P = 0.0014). It was noted by the authors that total T cell responses may have been underestimated by the TCR breadth and depth analyses.

For this clone: This clone's antigen is unknown. The record has no base qualities; no much larger clone is one base away.

From the cysteine up to the phenylalanine, the CDR3 has a length of 14 residues. Just the 42-base CDR3 DNA is kept, in frame starting at base 1. V has 0 bases trimmed and J has 3 bases trimmed; junction bases matching no gene number 3. The germline V gene (reference sequence) provides CDR1 GTSNPN and CDR2 SVGIG. The sequenced sample was peripheral blood, obtained in a trial of Ad26.COV2.S vaccine versus placebo. The chain is made from TRBV30 and TRBJ2-7; TRBD2 fits 9 bases in the junction. The sequence was obtained from a person between 18 and 65 years old who received the Ad26.COV2.S COVID-19 vaccine or a placebo. The CDR3 region reads CAWSVKRGDYEQYF. The sequenced DNA is TGTGCCTGGAGTGTAAAGCGGGGGGACTACGAGCAGTACTTC.